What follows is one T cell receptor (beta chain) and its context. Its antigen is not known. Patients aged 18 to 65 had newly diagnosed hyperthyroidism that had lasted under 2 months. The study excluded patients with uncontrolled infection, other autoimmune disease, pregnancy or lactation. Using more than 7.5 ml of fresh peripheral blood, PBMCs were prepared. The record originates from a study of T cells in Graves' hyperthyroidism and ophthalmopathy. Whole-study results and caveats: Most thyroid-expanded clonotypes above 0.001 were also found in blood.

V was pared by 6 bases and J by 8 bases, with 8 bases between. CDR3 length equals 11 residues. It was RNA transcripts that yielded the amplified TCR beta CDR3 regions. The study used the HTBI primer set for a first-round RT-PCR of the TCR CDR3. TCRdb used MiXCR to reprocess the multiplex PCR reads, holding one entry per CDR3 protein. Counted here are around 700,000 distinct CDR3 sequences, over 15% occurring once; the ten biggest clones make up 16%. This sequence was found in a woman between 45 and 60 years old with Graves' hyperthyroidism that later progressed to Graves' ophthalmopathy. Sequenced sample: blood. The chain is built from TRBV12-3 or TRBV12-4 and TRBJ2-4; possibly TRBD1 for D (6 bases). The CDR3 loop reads CASSPGDIQYF. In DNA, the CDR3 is TGTGCCAGCAGCCCAGGGGACATTCAGTACTTC.